This TCR beta chain was documented in a study of response to subunit inactivated influenza vaccine. TCRdb re-analysed the RT-PCR reads in MiXCR, keeping a single row per CDR3 protein. The repertoire holds about 240,000 distinct CDR3 sequences, with more than 9% as singletons. The receptor comes from a man between 45 and 60 years old who received an inactivated influenza vaccine. Sequencing used non-naive T cells sorted from PBMCs, obtained 14 to 15 days before vaccination.

The CDR3 loop is CSAPLRGLATDTQYF. The CDR3 DNA reads as TGCAGTGCCCCCTTGCGGGGACTAGCTACAGATACGCAGTATTTT. V is TRBV20-1 and J is TRBJ2-3; 9 bases are a match to TRBD2. Looked up from germline, CDR1 is DFQATT and CDR2 is SNEGSKA (reference sequence). V lost 6 bases to trimming and J lost 3 bases; unmatched junction nucleotides: 10. The CDR3 has 15 residues.